This T cell receptor beta chain was profiled in a study of technical replicates of blood from a handful of donors (dated by TCRdb to the late 2010s). The CDR3 starts with the cysteine, ends with the phenylalanine, and has 14 residues. Solely the CDR3 DNA is kept, with 42 bases framed from the first base. Relative to germline, V is 7 bases shorter and J is 4 bases shorter, with 16 bases between their ends. Based on the germline V gene (reference sequence), the CDR1 and CDR2 sequences are LNHDA and SQIVND. A word on this clone: The clone's antigen remains unknown. Base qualities are not provided; no much larger clone lies one nucleotide away.

The library was produced with the immunoSEQ multiplex PCR assay. TCRdb carries this immuneACCESS record with in-frame sequences only. Its versions omit some clonotypes, under half of them owing to an unresolved V gene in the studies checked, with the rest unexplained. This sample lists approximately 100,000 clones; 96% were detected once. The top ten clonotypes cover approximately 0.21% of the sample. The sequence was obtained from a human donor in good health. Sequencing was performed on T cells isolated from PBMCs. Recombination linked TRBV19 to TRBJ1-1, with the D gene call left open. The CDR3 corresponds to CASNKKSGGTEAFF. In nucleotide form, the sequence is TGTGCCAGTAATAAAAAGTCAGGTGGCACTGAAGCTTTCTTT.